This T cell receptor (beta chain) was identified in a study of T cells in localized non-small cell lung cancer. Comments on this clone: Its antigen is still unknown.

V shed 5 bases and J shed 0 bases, with 10 bases lying between them. The CDR3 length is 15 residues. The germline CDR1 and CDR2 sequences are SNHLY and FYNNEI. Study results and caveats: Without multi-region sequencing, intratumor heterogeneity could not be excluded. Adjacent lung exhibited a median of 57 among the 100 most abundant tumor clones. The study linked higher blood T cell density to longer overall survival.

Clones were sequenced by immunoSEQ multiplex PCR, and TCRdb holds only the in-frame ones, with some missing. In the table there are some 71,000 clones, roughly four fifths of which are singletons. The TCR comes from a female donor aged 60 or older with stage I lung adenocarcinoma. The chain links TRBV2 to TRBJ2-2; D may be TRBD1 (5 bases). The specimen was peripheral blood, collected before any cancer treatment. In nucleotides, the CDR3 is TGTGCCAGCAGTTTAGACAGAGCGAACACCGGGGAGCTGTTTTTT. It yields the protein CASSLDRANTGELFF.